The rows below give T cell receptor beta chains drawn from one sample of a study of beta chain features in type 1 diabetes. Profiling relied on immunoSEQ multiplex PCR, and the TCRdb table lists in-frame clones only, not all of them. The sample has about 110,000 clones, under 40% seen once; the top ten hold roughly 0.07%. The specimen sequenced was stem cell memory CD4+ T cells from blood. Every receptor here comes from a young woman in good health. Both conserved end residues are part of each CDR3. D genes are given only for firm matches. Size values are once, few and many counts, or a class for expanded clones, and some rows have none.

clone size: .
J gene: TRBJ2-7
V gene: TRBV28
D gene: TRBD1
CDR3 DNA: TGTGCCAGCAGTTTATTCGGACAGGGCTACGAGCAGTACTTC
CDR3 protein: CASSLFGQGYEQYF

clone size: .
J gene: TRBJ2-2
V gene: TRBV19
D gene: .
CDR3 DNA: TGTGCCAGTGCAGGGTATTACACCGGGGAGCTGTTTTTT
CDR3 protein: CASAGYYTGELFF

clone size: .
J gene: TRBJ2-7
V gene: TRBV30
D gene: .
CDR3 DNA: TGTGCCTGGAGTCGGGGGAGACTCTACGAGCAGTACTTC
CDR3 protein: CAWSRGRLYEQYF

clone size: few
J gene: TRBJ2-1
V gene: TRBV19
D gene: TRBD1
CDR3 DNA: TGTGCCAGTAGTATACAGGGGGCCTACAATGAGCAGTTCTTC
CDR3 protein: CASSIQGAYNEQFF

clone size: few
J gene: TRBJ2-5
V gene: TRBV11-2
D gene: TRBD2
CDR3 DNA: TGTGCCAGCAGCCGCGGGACTAGCGGGAGGGTGGGACAAGAGACCCAGTACTTC
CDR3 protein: CASSRGTSGRVGQETQYF

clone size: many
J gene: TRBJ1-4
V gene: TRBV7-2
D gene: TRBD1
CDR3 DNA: TGTGCCAGCAGCCCGACAGGGCGGTGGGAAAAACTGTTTTTT
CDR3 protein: CASSPTGRWEKLFF

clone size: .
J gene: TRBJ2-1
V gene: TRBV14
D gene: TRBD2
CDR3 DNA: TGTGCCAGCAGCCCCGGACTAGCGGGGACCTACAATGAGCAGTTCTTC
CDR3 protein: CASSPGLAGTYNEQFF

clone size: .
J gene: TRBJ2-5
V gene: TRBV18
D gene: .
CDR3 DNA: TGTGCCAGCTCACCGACGGGGACACCTTCTAGCCAAGAGACCCAGTACTTC
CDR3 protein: CASSPTGTPSSQETQYF

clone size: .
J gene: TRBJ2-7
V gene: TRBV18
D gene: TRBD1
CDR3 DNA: TGTGCCAGCTCACCACGAGGGGGCGGGTCCTACGAGCAGTACTTC
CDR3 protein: CASSPRGGGSYEQYF

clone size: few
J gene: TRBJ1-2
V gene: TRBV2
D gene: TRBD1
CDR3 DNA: TGTGCCAGCAGTATCCGGGACAGAGACTATGGCTACACCTTC
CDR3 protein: CASSIRDRDYGYTF

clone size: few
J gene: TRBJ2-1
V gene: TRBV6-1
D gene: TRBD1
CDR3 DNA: TGTGCCAGCAGTGAAAACAGGGGCAATGAGCAGTTCTTC
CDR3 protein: CASSENRGNEQFF

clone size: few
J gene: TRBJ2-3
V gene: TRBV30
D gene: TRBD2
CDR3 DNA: TGTGCCTGGAACCCCCGGCTAGCGGGACCCTCAGGAAAAACAGATACGCAGTATTTT
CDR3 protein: CAWNPRLAGPSGKTDTQYF

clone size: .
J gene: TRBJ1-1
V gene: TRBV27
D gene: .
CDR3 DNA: TGTGCCAGCAGATCGGCAGGGGCTTGGAACACTGAAGCTTTCTTT
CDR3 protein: CASRSAGAWNTEAFF

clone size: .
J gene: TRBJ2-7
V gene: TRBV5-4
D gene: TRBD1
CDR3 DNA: TGTGCCAGCAGGCCCGACAGGGGGGTACACGAGCAGTACTTC
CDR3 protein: CASRPDRGVHEQYF

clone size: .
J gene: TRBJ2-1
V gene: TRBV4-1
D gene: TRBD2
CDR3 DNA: TGCGCCAGCAGCCGCGGGGGACTCTCCTACAATGAGCAGTTCTTC
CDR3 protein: CASSRGGLSYNEQFF

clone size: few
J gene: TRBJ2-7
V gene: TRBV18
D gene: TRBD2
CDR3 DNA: TGTGCCAGCTCACCGCGGGGGTCCGCCTACGAGCAGTACTTC
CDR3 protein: CASSPRGSAYEQYF

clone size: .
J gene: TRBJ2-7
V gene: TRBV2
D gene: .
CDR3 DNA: TGTGCCAGCAAAGGAGACTTATACGAGCAGTACTTC
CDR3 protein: CASKGDLYEQYF

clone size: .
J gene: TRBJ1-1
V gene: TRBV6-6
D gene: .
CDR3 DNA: TGTGCCAGCAGTTACACCAGGGGTTGGAACACTGAAGCTTTCTTT
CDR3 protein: CASSYTRGWNTEAFF

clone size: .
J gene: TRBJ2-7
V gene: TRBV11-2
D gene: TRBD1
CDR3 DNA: TGTGCCAGCAGCTCCCTCCGGACAGGGATTTGGGAGCAGTACTTC
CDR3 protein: CASSSLRTGIWEQYF

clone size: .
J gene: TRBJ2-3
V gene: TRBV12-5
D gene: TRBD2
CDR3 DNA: TGTGCTAGTGCTCCAGACGGACTAGCCCTCTCCCTCGCAGATACGCAGTATTTT
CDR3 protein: CASAPDGLALSLADTQYF

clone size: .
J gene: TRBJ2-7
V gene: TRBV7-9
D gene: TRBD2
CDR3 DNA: TGTGCCAGCAGCTTAGAGCTAGCGGTTAGCGAGCAGTACTTC
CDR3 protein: CASSLELAVSEQYF

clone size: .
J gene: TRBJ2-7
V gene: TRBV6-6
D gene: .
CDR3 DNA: TGTGCCAGCAGCCGGGGACAATCCTACGAGCAGTACTTC
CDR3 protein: CASSRGQSYEQYF

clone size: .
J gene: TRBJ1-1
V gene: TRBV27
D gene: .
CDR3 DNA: TGTGCCAGCAGTTTCGACAGGAACACTGAAGCTTTCTTT
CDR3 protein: CASSFDRNTEAFF

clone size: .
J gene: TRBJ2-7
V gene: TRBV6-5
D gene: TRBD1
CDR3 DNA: TGTGCCAGCTCTATTGATACCGGGACAGGTTACGAGCAGTACTTC
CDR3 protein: CASSIDTGTGYEQYF

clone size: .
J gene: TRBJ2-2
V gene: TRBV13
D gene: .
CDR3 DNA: TGTGCCAGCAGCTCCCATGACACCGGGGAGCTGTTTTTT
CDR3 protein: CASSSHDTGELFF

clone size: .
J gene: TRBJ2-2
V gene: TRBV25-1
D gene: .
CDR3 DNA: TGTGCCAGCAGCAGGGTAAACACCGGGGAGCTGTTTTTT
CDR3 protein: CASSRVNTGELFF

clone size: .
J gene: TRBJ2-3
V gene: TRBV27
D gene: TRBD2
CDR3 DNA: TGTGCCAGCAGTAAGGCGGGAGCCAGAGATACGCAGTATTTT
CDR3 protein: CASSKAGARDTQYF

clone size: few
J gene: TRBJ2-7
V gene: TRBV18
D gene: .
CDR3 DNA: TGTGCCAGCTCACCAGGAAATGTGGGGCAGGACTTC
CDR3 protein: CASSPGNVGQDF

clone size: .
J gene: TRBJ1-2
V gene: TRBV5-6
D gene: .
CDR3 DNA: TGTGCCAGCAGCCCCGTCGGACAACCTAACTATGGCTACACCTTC
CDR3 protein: CASSPVGQPNYGYTF

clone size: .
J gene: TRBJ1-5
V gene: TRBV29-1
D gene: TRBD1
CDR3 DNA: TGCAGCGTCGGGACAGGCAATCAGCCCCAGCATTTT
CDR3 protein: CSVGTGNQPQHF

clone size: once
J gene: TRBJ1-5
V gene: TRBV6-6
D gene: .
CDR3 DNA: TGTGCCAGCAGTTACTCTCGGGGTCAGCCCCAGCATTTT
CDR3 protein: CASSYSRGQPQHF

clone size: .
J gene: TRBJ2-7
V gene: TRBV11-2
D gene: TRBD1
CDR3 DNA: TGTGCCAGCAGCTTAGGGACCGGGACAGGGACGTACGAGCAGTACTTC
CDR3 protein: CASSLGTGTGTYEQYF

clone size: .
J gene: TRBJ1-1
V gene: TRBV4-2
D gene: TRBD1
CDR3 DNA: TGTGCCAGCAGCCACCGGGACAGGGACACTGAAGCTTTCTTT
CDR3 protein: CASSHRDRDTEAFF

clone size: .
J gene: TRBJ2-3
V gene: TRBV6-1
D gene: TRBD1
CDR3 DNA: TGTGCCAGCAGTGGGACAGGGGGTCGGACAGATACGCAGTATTTT
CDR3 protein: CASSGTGGRTDTQYF

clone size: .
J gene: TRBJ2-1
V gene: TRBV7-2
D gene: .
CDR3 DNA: TGTGCCAGCAGCTTACGTTACAATGAGCAGTTCTTC
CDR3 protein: CASSLRYNEQFF